Given below is one TCR beta chain in context. How the authors handled the data: Nucleated cell number was recorded as an estimate derived from reference gene primer amplification. Method: immunoSEQ multiplex PCR; TCRdb's copy keeps in-frame clones and lacks some. Clone size and the V and J calls come from that table; the DNA yielded D and trimming. The profile shows approximately 140,000 clones, around 89% of them singletons. The data were obtained in a study of blood T cell repertoires in COVID-19. Study context: In each case, the material was cDNA or gDNA derived from T cells, B-cell-depleted T cells, or PBMCs.

The sample consisted of peripheral blood. The clonotype comes from a man between 65 and 79 years old with active COVID-19.

DNA of the CDR3: TGTGCCAGCAGTTCTAAGACAGGTTCATTAGCTAATGAAAAACTGTTTTTT. It codes for CASSSKTGSLANEKLFF. V is TRBV28 and J is TRBJ1-4, with D possibly TRBD1 on 6 matching bases. The V gene lost 4 bases and the J gene lost 3 bases, with 18 bases spanning the gap. The CDR3 spans 17 residues. Germline CDR1 reads MDHEN; CDR2 reads SYDVKM.